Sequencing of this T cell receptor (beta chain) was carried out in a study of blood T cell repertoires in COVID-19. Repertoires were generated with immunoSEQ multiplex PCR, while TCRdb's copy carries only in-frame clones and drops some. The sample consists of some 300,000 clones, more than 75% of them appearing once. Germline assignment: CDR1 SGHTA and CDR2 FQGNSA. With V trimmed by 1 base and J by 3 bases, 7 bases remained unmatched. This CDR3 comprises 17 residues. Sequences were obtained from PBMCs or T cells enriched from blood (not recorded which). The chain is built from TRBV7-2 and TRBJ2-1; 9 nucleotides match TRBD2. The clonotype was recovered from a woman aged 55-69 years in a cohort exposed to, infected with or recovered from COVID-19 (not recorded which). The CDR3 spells CASSLGSGGSIYNEQFF. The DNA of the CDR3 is TGTGCCAGCAGCTTAGGTAGCGGGGGATCCATCTACAATGAGCAGTTCTTC.